This entry lists 18 T cell receptor beta chains sequenced from one sample in a study of T cell repertoires in cytomegalovirus infection. TCRdb redid the calling of the reads with MiXCR, one entry per CDR3 protein. Of about 360,000 distinct CDR3 sequences in the sample, 15% to 20% are singletons; the top ten hold 8.7%. Sequenced: PBMCs. Receptor source: a human donor in good health (CMV status not recorded). Some clones in this sample may be carry-over from other donors' samples.

This clonotype was seen a few times. V gene TRBV5-6 combines with J gene TRBJ1-5, with D uncertain. The CDR3 loop spans 14 amino acids. Trimming removed 0 bases at V and 3 bases at J, with 7 bases between. The germline gives CDR1 SGHDT, CDR2 YYEEEE. For the CDR3, the DNA is TGTGCCAGCAGCTTGGACCCTTACAATCAGCCCCAGCATTTT. Protein product: CASSLDPYNQPQHF. Variable domain in full (rest from reference TRBV5-6 and TRBJ1-5): DAGVTQSPTHLIKTRGQQVTLRCSPKSGHDTVSWYQQALGQGPQFIFQYYEEEERQRGNFPDRFSGHQFPNYSSELNVNALLLGDSALYLCASSLDPYNQPQHFGDGTRLSIL.

The chain has TRBV6-1 and TRBJ2-3; D uncertain. V lost 6 bases, J lost 1 base, and 5 bases lay in between. CDR3 length equals 12 residues. Germline V lookup: CDR1 MNHNS, CDR2 SASEGT. The chain's CDR3 is CASRRGTDTQYF. In nucleotides, the CDR3 is TGTGCCAGCAGACGGGGCACAGATACGCAGTATTTT.

This clonotype has only a few counts. The rearrangement joins TRBV12-3 or TRBV12-4 to TRBJ2-1; 14 nucleotides align to TRBD2. There are 19 residues in the CDR3. V shed 6 bases, J shed 2 bases, and the junction held 12 bases outside the gene matches. The CDR3 sequence is CASSSGTSGRGGTYNEQFF. CDR3 coding DNA: TGTGCCAGCAGCTCCGGGACTAGCGGGAGAGGAGGGACCTACAATGAGCAGTTCTTC.

The V gene is TRBV20-1, the J gene TRBJ2-7; D uncertain. Germline values: CDR1 DFQATT, CDR2 SNEGSKA (reference sequence). The CDR3 is 12 amino acids. For the CDR3, the DNA is TGCAGAGAGGATACGACCTCCTACGAGCAGTACTTC. This translates into CREDTTSYEQYF.

The chain couples TRBV7-8 to TRBJ2-7, with a possible D match to TRBD2 (6 bases). This CDR3 contains 15 residues. The ends were cut back, 5 bases at V and 3 bases at J, with 17 bases in the middle. Germline V gene data show CDR1 as SGHVS and CDR2 as FQNEAQ. CDR3 residues: CASSPPAGRLYEQYF. CDR3 DNA sequence: TGTGCCAGCAGCCCACCCGCGGGACGGCTCTACGAGCAGTACTTC. Using reference TRBV7-8 and TRBJ2-7 for the parts outside the CDR3, the full variable domain is GAGVSQSPRYKVAKRGQDVALRCDPISGHVSLFWYQQALGQGPEFLTYFQNEAQLDKSGLPSDRFFAERPEGSVSTLKIQRTQQEDSAVYLCASSPPAGRLYEQYFGPGTRLTVT.

The chain uses TRBV4-1 and TRBJ2-7; D unresolved. CDR1 MGHRA and CDR2 YSYEKL come from the germline V gene. V gave up 1 base and J gave up 2 bases, with 12 bases separating them. The CDR3 contains 15 residues. CDR3 sequence reads: CASSQALMRTYEQYF. DNA for the CDR3: TGCGCCAGCAGCCAAGCCCTTATGCGCACCTACGAGCAGTACTTC.

The rearrangement links TRBV5-6 to TRBJ1-1, with a tentative D call TRBD1 (5 bases). Trimming stripped 4 bases from V and 7 bases from J, with 20 bases between. The CDR3 extends over 15 amino acids. Germline V gene sequence: CDR1 SGHDT, CDR2 YYEEEE. Here the CDR3 DNA reads TGTGCCAGCAGCCCCCTGTGGGGGGAGAACGGTGAAGCTTTCTTT. It translates to CASSPLWGENGEAFF. Full variable domain (rest looked up from reference TRBV5-6 and TRBJ1-1): DAGVTQSPTHLIKTRGQQVTLRCSPKSGHDTVSWYQQALGQGPQFIFQYYEEEERQRGNFPDRFSGHQFPNYSSELNVNALLLGDSALYLCASSPLWGENGEAFFGQGTRLTVV.

This clonotype was picked up a small number of times. The chain links TRBV7-9 to TRBJ1-2; 8 bases align to TRBD1. Trimming removed 5 bases from V and 6 bases from J; junction bases left unmatched: 8. The CDR3 length is 14 residues. Germline V lookup: CDR1 SEHNR, CDR2 FQNEAQ (reference sequence). The CDR3 sequence is CASSQPQDRDGYTF. The CDR3 region has the DNA TGTGCCAGCAGCCAACCCCAGGACAGGGATGGCTACACCTTC.

This clonotype was detected many times. The CDR3 bases are TGTGCCAGCAGTTTAGTTCGGGGGTTAAGGACTGAAGCTTTCTTT. Its translation: CASSLVRGLRTEAFF. The chain has TRBV12-3 or TRBV12-4 and TRBJ1-1; TRBD1 is a possible D gene (5 bases). This CDR3 has 15 amino acids. V was cut by 1 base and J by 5 bases, with 14 bases left in between.

This clonotype occurred a few times. The chain is built from TRBV7-9 and TRBJ2-7, with 9 positions matching TRBD2. The germline V gene encodes CDR1 SEHNR and CDR2 FQNEAQ (reference sequence). V lost 4 bases and J lost 7; bases outside the gene matches: 11. This CDR3 spans 15 amino acids. This CDR3 reads CASSSSGGSPREQYF. CDR3 bases: TGTGCCAGCAGCTCGAGCGGGGGGTCCCCTCGAGAGCAGTACTTC.

This clonotype was detected many times. This chain uses TRBV4-2 with TRBJ1-5; D uncertain. V shed 4 bases and J shed 2 bases, with 12 bases lying between them. Germline CDR1 reads LGHNA; CDR2 reads YNFKEQ. This CDR3 region has 15 residues. Written as DNA, the CDR3 is TGTGCCAGCAGCCTCGGAGAGGGCCGCAATCAGCCCCAGCATTTT. It codes for CASSLGEGRNQPQHF.

A word on this clonotype: Being one base from a much bigger clone, this may be a read error. The chain combines TRBV28 with TRBJ1-2; no clear D gene. Deletions cut 1 base from V and 4 bases from J, with 4 bases between. The CDR3 totals 12 residues. Looked up from germline, CDR1 is MDHEN and CDR2 is SYDVKM. The CDR3 DNA follows: TGTGCCAGCAGTTTATTTGTCTATGGCTACACCTTC. It specifies CASSLFVYGYTF.

The V call is TRBV7-2, the J call TRBJ1-2; 7 nucleotides line up with TRBD1. Per germline, CDR1 SGHTA and CDR2 FQGNSA. V lost 5 bases to trimming and J lost 5 bases; unmatched junction nucleotides: 8. The CDR3 spans 14 residues. CDR3 region: CASSALQGWYGYTF. The CDR3 region has the DNA TGTGCCAGCAGCGCCTTACAGGGGTGGTATGGCTACACCTTC.

Only a few counts were recorded for this clonotype. CDR3 DNA: TGTGCCAGCAGTTTATCTACCTCCGGAGATACGCAGTATTTT. It encodes CASSLSTSGDTQYF. The gene calls are TRBV27 and TRBJ2-3; no firm D call. V lost 0 bases and J lost 5, with 9 bases in between. CDR1 is MNHEY, CDR2 SMNVEV, per germline (reference sequence). CDR3 length: 14 amino acids.

The chain carries TRBV19 and TRBJ2-3; D is possibly TRBD2 (6 bases). CDR3 length: 16 amino acids. CDR1 is LNHDA and CDR2 is SQIVND in the germline V gene (reference sequence). The V end lost 4 bases, the J end lost 2 bases, and 16 bases lay between the germline ends. In DNA form, the CDR3 reads TGTGCCAGTAGTACTTCCGGGACTTCGCCCACAGATACGCAGTATTTT. It specifies CASSTSGTSPTDTQYF.

This clonotype was detected ten times or more. This rearrangement joins TRBV7-2 to TRBJ2-1, with 12 bases aligning to TRBD2. J lost 10 bases, V lost 5 bases, and 6 bases had no gene match. The CDR3 length is 14 residues. Germline lookup yields CDR1 SGHTA and CDR2 FQGNSA. CDR3 amino acids: CASSMNLAGGEQFF. The CDR3 DNA reads TGTGCCAGCAGCATGAACCTAGCGGGAGGGGAGCAGTTCTTC.

This clonotype was found a few times. The chain couples TRBV5-6 to TRBJ1-6, with 8 bases fitting TRBD1. Germline V lookup: CDR1 SGHDT, CDR2 YYEEEE. There are 15 residues in the CDR3. Trimming cost V 5 bases and J 9 bases; bases outside gene matches: 10. The CDR3 here is CASSRRTGSGSPLHF. The CDR3 nucleotides read TGTGCCAGCAGTCGCAGGACAGGGAGCGGTTCACCCCTCCACTTT.

The chain recombines TRBV7-2 with TRBJ2-3; D is possibly TRBD2 (5 bases). This CDR3 contains 16 residues. The germline V gene has CDR1 SGHTA and CDR2 FQGNSA. V was pared by 1 base and J by 0 bases, with 11 bases between. The CDR3 DNA follows: TGTGCCAGCAGCTTAGTAGGACGGGGAAGCACAGATACGCAGTATTTT. Protein: CASSLVGRGSTDTQYF.